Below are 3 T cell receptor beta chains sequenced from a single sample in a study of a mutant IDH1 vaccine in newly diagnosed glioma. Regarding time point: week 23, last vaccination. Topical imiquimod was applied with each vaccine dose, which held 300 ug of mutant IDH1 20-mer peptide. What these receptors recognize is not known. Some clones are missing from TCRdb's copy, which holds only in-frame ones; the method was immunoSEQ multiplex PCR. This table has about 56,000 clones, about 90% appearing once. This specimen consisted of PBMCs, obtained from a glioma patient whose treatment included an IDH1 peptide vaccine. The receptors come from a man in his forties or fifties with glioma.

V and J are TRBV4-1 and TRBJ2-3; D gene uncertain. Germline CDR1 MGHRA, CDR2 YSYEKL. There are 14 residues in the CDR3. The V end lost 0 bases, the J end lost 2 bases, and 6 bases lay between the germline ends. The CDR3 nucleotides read TGCGCCAGCAGCCAAGATCAGCCCACAGATACGCAGTATTTT. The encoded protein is CASSQDQPTDTQYF.

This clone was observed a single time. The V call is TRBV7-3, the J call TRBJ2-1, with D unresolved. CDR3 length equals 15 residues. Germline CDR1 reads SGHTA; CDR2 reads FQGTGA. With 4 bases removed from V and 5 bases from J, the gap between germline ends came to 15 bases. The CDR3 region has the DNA TGTGCCAGCAGCTCTCGGCAAACGAACAACAATGAGCAGTTCTTC. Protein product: CASSSRQTNNNEQFF. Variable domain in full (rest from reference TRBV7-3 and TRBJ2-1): GAGVSQTPSNKVTEKGKYVELRCDPISGHTALYWYRQSLGQGPEFLIYFQGTGAADDSGLPNDRFFAVRPEGSVSTLKIQRTERGDSAVYLCASSSRQTNNNEQFFGPGTRLTVL.

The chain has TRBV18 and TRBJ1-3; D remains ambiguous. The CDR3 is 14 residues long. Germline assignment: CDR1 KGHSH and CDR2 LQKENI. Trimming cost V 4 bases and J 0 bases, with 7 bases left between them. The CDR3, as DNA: TGTGCCAGCTCACAGGACTACTCTGGAAACACCATATATTTT. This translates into CASSQDYSGNTIYF. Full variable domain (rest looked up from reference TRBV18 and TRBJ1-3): NAGVMQNPRHLVRRRGQEARLRCSPMKGHSHVYWYRQLPEEGLKFMVYLQKENIIDESGMPKERFSAEFPKEGPSILRIQQVVRGDSAAYFCASSQDYSGNTIYFGEGSWLTVV.